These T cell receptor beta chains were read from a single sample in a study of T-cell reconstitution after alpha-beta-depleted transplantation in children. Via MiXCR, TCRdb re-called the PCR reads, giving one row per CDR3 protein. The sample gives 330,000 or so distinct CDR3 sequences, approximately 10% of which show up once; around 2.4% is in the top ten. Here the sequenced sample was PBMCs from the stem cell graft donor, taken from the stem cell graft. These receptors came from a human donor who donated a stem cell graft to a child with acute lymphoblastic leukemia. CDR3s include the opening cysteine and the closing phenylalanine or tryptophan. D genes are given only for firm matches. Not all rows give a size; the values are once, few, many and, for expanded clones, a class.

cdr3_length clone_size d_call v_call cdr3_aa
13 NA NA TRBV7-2 CASRRTGGSPLHF
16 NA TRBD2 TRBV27 CASSLYPGLAGETQYF
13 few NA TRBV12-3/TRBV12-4 CASSIRGQGGYTF
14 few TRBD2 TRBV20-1 CSARGTSKHNEQFF
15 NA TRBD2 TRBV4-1 CASSQTTSLYYEQYF
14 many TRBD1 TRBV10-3 CAISAEGQELEQYF
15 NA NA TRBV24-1 CATSDLGRTYNEQFF
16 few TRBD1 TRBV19 CASSIDSGTGYNEQFF
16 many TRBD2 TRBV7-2 CASSLVAREGSETQYF
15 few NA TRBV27 CASRLDRSYNSPLHF
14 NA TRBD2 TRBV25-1 CASSELGLAGELFF
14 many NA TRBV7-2 CASSLGLAGETQYF
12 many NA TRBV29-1 CSVGLWSYEQYF
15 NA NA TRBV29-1 CSVEVSGGRNTEAFF
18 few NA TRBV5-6 CASSLRSDLRSLSNEQFF
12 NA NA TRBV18 CASSRVGDEQYF
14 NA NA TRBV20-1 CSASTGTSNQPQHF
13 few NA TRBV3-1 CASSQSGANVLTF
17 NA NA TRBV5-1 CASRTTFPHSGANVLTF
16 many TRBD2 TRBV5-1 CASSLDGTSSLETQYF
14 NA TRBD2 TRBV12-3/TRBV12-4 CASSPGGFQETQYF
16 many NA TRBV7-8 CASSLIWVGRDNEQFF
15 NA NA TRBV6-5 CASSYASLNRDGYTF
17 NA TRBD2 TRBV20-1 CSARDSLLTSGKNIQYF
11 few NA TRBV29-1 CSVERRETQYF
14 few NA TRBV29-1 CSVGAGSGANVLTF
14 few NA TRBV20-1 CSARDLRGSNEQFF
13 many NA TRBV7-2 CASNLGEGETQYF
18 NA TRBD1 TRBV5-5 CASSFASSLAQGADTQYF
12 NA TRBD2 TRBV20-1 CSVPTGLAGQFF
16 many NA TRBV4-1 CASSQTDTQSGNTIYF
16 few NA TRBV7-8 CASSGGLGGRAYEQYF
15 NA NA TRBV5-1 CASSFGSKWGNEQFF
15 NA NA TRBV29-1 CSVELVGAGDHGYTF
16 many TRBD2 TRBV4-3 CASSQALAGSTDTQYF
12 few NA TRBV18 CASSELTGELFF
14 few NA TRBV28 CASSYSASNQPQHF
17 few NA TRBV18 CASSPPFSSANTGELFF
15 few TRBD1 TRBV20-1 CSAEDRVGGNSPLHF
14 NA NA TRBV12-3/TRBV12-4 CASTQTGISYEQYF
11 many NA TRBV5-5 CASSLGVEQFF
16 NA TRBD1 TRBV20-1 CSAAKPGTENTGELFF
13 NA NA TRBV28 CASRPRVDTEAFF
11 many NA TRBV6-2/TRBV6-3 CASSSRETQYF
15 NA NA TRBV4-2 CASSPWVRSYNEQFF
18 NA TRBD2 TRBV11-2 CASRWGTSGRAFVDTQYF
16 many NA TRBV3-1 CASSQGGVFLNNEQFF
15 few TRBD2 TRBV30 CAWSVMGLAGGEQFF
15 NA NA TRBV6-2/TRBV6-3 CASSSPYRTNYEQYF
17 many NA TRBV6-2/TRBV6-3 CASPQLGGNKPTYEQYF
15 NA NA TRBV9 CASSAGASNTGELFF
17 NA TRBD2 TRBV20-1 CSARDTIAGASYNEQFF
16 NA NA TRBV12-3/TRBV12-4 CASSHTGIPFGETQYF
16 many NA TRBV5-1 CASSLEGAYNVYEQYF
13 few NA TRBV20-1 CSAKEWRGAEAFF
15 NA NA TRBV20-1 CSAQGGTQNKDTQYF
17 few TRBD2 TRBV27 CATYSSGFFGGSYEQYF
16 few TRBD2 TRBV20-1 CSAYWDGTGRDNEQFF
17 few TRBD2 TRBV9 CASSVAESGRGPDTQYF
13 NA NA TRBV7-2 CASSFWTVNEQFF